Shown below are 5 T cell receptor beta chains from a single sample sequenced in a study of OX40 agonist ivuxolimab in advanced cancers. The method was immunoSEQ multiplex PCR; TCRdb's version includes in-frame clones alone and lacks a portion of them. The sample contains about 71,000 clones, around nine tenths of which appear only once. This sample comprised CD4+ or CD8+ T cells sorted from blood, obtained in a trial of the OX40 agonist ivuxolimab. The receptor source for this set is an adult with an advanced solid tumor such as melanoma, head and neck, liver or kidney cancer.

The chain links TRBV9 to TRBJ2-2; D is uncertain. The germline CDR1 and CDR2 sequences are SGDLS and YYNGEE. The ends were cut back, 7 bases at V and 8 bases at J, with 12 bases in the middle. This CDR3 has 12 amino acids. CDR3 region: CASGQQSGELFF. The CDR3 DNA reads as TGTGCCAGCGGGCAGCAATCTGGGGAGCTGTTTTTT.

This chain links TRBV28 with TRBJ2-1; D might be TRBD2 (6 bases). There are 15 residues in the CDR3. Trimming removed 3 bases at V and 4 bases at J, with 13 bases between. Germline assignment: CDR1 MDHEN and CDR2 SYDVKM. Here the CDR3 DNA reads TGTGCCAGCAGTTTTGCCAGCGGGTTTTACAATGAGCAGTTCTTC. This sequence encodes CASSFASGFYNEQFF.

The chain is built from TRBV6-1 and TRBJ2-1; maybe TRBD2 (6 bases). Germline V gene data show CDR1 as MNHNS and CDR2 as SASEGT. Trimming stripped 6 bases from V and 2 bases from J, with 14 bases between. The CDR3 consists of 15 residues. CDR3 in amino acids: CASRSGASPYNEQFF. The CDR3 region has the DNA TGTGCCAGCAGGTCGGGAGCCTCCCCCTACAATGAGCAGTTCTTC.

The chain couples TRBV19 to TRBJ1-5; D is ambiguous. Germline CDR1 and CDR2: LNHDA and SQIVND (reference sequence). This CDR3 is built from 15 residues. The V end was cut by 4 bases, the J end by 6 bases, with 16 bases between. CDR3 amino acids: CASSSIWASGQPQHF. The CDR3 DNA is TGTGCCAGTAGTAGTATATGGGCATCCGGTCAGCCCCAGCATTTT.

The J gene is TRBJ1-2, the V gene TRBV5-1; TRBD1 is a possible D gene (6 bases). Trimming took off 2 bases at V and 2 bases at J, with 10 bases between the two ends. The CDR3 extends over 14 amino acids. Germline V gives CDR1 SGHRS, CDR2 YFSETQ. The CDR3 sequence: CASSLQGINYGYTF. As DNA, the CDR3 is TGCGCCAGCAGCTTACAGGGAATAAACTATGGCTACACCTTC.